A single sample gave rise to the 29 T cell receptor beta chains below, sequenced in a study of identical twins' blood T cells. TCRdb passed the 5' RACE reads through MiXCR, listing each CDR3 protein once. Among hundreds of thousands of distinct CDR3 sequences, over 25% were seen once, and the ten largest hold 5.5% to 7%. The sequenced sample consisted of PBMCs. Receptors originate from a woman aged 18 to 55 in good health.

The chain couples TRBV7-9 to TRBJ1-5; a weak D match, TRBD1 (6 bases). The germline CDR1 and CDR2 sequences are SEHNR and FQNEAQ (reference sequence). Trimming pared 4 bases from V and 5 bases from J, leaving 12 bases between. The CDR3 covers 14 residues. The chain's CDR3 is CASSYAQGDQPQHF. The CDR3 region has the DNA TGTGCCAGCAGCTACGCACAGGGTGATCAGCCCCAGCATTTT.

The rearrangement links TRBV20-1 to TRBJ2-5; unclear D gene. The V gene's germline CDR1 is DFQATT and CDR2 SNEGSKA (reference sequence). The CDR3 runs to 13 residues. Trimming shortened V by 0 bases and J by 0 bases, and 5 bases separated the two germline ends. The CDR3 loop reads CSAREEYQETQYF. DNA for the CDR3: TGCAGTGCTAGAGAAGAGTACCAAGAGACCCAGTACTTC.

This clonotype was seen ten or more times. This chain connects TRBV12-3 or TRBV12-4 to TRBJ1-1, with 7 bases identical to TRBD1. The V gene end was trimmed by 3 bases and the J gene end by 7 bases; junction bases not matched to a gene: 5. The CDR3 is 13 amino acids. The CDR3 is CASSLQGVGEAFF. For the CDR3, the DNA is TGTGCCAGCAGTTTGCAGGGGGTGGGTGAAGCTTTCTTT.

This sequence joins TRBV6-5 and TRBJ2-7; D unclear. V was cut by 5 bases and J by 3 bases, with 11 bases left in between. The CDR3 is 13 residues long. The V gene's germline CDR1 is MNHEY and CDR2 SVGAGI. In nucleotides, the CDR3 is TGTGCCAGCAGTCCCAGCTACAGCTACGAGCAGTACTTC. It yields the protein CASSPSYSYEQYF.

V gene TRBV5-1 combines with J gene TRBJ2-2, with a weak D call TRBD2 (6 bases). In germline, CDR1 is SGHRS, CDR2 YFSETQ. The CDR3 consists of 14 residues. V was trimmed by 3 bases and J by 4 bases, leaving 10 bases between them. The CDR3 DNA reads TGCGCCAGCAGCTGGGACTTACCCACCGGGGAGCTGTTTTTT. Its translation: CASSWDLPTGELFF.

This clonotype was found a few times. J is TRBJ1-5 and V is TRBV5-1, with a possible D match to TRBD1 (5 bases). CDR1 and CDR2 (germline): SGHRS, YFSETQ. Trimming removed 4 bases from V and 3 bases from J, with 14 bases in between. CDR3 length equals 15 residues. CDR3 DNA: TGCGCCAGCAGCCCGGGGGACGGTTACAATCAGCCCCAGCATTTT. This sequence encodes CASSPGDGYNQPQHF.

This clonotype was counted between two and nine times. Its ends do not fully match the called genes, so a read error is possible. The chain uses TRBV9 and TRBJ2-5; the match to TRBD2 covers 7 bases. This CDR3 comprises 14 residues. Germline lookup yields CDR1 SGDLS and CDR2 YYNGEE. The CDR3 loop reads CASSVAGRVETQCF. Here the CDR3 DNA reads TGTGCCAGCAGCGTAGCAGGGAGGGTCGAGACCCAGTGCTTC.

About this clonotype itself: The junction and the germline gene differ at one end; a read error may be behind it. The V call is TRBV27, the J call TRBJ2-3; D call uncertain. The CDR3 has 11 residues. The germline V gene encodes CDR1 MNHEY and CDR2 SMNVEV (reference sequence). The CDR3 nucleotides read TGTGCCAGCGGTTTCTCAGATACGCAGTATTTT. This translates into CASGFSDTQYF.

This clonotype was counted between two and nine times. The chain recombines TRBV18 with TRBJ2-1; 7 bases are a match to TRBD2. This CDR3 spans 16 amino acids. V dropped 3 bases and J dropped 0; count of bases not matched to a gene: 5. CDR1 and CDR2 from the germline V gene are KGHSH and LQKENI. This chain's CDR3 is CASSPLRGISYNEQFF. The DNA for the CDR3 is TGTGCCAGCTCACCCTTGCGGGGGATCTCCTACAATGAGCAGTTCTTC.

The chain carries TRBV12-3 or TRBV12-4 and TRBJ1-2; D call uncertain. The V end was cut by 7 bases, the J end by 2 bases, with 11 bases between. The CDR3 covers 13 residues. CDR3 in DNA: TGTGCCAGCACATTCGGATGGAACTATGGCTACACCTTC. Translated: CASTFGWNYGYTF.

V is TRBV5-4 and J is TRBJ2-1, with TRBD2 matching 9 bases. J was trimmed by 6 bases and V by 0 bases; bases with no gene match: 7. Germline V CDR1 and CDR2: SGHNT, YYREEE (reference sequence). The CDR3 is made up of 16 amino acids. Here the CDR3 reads CASSLAPSGNLNEQFF. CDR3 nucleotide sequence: TGTGCCAGCAGCTTGGCCCCTAGCGGGAATCTCAATGAGCAGTTCTTC.

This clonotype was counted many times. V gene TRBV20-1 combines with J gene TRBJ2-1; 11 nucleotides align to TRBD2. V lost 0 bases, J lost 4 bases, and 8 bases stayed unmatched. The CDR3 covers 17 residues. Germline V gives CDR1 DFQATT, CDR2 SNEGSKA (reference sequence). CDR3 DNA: TGCAGTGCTAGAGATGGTGAGGGACTAGCGGTATACAATGAGCAGTTCTTC. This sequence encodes CSARDGEGLAVYNEQFF.

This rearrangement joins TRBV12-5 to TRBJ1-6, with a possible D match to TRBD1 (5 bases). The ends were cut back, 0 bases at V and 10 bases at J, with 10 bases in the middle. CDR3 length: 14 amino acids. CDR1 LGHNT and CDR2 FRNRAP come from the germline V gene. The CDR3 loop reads CASGLVGEVSPLHF. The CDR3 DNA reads TGTGCTAGTGGTTTGGTAGGGGAGGTATCACCCCTCCACTTT. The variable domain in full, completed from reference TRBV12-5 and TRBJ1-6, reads DARVTQTPRHKVTEMGQEVTMRCQPILGHNTVFWYRQTMMQGLELLAYFRNRAPLDDSGMPKDRFSAEMPDATLATLKIQPSEPRDSAVYFCASGLVGEVSPLHFGNGTRLTVT.

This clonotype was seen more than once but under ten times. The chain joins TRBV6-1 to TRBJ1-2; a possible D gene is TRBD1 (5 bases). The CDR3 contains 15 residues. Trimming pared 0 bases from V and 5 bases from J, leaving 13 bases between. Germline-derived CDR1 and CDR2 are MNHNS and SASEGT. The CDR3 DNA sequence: TGTGCCAGCAGTGAAGCGTTGGGGCTTTTGTATGGCTACACCTTC. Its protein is CASSEALGLLYGYTF.

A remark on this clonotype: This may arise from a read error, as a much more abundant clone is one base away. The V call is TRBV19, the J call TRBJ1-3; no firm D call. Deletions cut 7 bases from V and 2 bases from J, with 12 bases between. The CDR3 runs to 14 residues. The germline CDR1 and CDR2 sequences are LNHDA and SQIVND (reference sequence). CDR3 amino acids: CASTLMGAGNTIYF. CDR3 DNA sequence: TGTGCCAGTACCCTTATGGGTGCTGGAAACACCATATATTTT.

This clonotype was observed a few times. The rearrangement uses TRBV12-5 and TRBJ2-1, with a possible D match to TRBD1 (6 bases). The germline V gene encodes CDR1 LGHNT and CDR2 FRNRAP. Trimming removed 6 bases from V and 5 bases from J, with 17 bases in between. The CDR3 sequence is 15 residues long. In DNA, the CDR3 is TGTGCTAGTGGCCCCGGACAGCCTGGCGACAATGAGCAGTTCTTC. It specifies CASGPGQPGDNEQFF. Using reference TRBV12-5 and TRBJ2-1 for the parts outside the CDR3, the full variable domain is DARVTQTPRHKVTEMGQEVTMRCQPILGHNTVFWYRQTMMQGLELLAYFRNRAPLDDSGMPKDRFSAEMPDATLATLKIQPSEPRDSAVYFCASGPGQPGDNEQFFGPGTRLTVL.

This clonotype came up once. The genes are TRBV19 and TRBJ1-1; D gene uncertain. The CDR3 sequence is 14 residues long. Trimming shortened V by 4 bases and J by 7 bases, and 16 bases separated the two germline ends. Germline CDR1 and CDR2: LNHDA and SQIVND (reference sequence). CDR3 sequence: CASSSHPSRSEAFF. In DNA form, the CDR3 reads TGTGCCAGTAGTAGCCACCCGTCGAGGAGTGAAGCTTTCTTT.

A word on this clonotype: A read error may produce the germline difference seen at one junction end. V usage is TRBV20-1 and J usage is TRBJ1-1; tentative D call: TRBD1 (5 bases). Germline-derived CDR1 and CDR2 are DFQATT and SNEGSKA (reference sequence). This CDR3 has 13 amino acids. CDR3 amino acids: CGAGKPGGVEAFF. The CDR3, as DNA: TGCGGTGCTGGGAAGCCGGGGGGGGTTGAAGCTTTCTTT.

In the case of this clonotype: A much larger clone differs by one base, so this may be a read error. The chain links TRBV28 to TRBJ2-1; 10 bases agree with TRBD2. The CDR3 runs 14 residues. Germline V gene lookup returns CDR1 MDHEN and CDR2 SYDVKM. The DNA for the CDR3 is TGTTCCAGCAGTACCGGGACTAGCGCTAATGAGCAGTTCTTC. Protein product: CSSSTGTSANEQFF.

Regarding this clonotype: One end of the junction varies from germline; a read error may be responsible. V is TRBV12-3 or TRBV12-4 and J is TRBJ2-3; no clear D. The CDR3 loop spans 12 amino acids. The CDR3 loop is CVSTQGEDTQYF. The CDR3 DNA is TGTGTCAGCACCCAAGGAGAGGATACGCAGTATTTT.

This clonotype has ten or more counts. The DNA for the CDR3 is TGCAGCGCCTGCTACGGGAGTTACAATGAGCAGTTCTTC. This translates into CSACYGSYNEQFF. The gene calls are TRBV29-1 and TRBJ2-1; tentatively, D is TRBD2 (6 bases). CDR1 and CDR2 (germline): SQVTM, ANQGSEA. The V end lost 7 bases, the J end lost 4 bases, and 14 bases lay between the germline ends. The CDR3 totals 13 residues.

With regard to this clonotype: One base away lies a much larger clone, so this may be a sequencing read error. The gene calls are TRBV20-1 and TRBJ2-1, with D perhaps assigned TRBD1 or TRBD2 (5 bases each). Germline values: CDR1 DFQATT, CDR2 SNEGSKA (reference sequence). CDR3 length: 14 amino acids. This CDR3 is CSAWDRRSSNEQFF. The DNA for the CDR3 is TGCAGTGCTTGGGACCGAAGGTCCTCCAATGAGCAGTTCTTC.

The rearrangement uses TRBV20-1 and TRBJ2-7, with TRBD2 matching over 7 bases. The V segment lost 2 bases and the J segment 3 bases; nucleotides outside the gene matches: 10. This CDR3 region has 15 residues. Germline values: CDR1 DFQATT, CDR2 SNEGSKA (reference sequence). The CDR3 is CSARYGLVSDYEQYF. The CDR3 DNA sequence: TGCAGTGCTAGATATGGACTAGTCTCAGACTACGAGCAGTACTTC.

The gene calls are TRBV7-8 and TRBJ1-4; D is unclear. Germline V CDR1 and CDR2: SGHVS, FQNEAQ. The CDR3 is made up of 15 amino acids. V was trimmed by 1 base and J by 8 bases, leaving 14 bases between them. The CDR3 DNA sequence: TGTGCCAGCAGCTTAGAGCGAGGGCGGCGCGAAAAACTGTTTTTT. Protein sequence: CASSLERGRREKLFF.

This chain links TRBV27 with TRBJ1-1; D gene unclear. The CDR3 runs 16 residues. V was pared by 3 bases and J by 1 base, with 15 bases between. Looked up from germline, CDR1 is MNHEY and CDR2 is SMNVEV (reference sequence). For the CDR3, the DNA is TGTGCCAGCAGTTTCCTCGTCTCTTCAGGGAACACTGAAGCTTTCTTT. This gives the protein CASSFLVSSGNTEAFF.

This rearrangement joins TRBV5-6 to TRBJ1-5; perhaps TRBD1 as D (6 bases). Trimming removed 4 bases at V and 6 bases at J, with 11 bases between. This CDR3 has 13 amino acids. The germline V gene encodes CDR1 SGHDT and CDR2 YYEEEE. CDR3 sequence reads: CASSDGQSQPQHF. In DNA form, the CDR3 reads TGTGCCAGCAGCGATGGACAGTCTCAGCCCCAGCATTTT.

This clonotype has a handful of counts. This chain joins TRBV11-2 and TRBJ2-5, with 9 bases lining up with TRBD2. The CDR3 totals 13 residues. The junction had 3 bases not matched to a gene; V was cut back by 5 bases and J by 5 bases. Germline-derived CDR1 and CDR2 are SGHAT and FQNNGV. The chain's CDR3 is CASSGTSLETQYF. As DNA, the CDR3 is TGTGCCAGCAGCGGGACTAGCCTTGAGACCCAGTACTTC. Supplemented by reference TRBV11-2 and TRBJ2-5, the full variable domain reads EAGVAQSPRYKIIEKRQSVAFWCNPISGHATLYWYQQILGQGPKLLIQFQNNGVVDDSQLPKDRFSAERLKGVDSTLKIQPAKLEDSAVYLCASSGTSLETQYFGPGTRLLVL.

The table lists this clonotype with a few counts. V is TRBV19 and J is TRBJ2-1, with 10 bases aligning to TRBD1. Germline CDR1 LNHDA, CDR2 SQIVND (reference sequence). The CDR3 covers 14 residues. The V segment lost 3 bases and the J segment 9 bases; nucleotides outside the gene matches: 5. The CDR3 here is CASSIGTGVGEQFF. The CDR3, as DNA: TGTGCCAGTAGTATCGGGACAGGGGTCGGTGAGCAGTTCTTC.

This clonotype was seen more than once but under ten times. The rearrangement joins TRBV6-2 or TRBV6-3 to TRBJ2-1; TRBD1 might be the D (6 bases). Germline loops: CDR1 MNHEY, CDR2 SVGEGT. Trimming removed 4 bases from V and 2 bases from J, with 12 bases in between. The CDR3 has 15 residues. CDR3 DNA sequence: TGTGCCAGCAGTTGGACAGACACCGCCTACAATGAGCAGTTCTTC. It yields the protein CASSWTDTAYNEQFF.